Below, 21 T cell receptor beta chains from the same sample are listed, as sequenced in a study of sequential checkpoint blockade in melanoma. TCRdb keeps only in-frame clones here, not all; method: immunoSEQ multiplex PCR. The table lists around 19,000 clones, over 60% of them singletons. The sample's treatment: randomized to nivolumab then ipilimumab (arm A) or the reverse (arm B). The source was tumor tissue (inferred from file names), collected from a patient given nivolumab and ipilimumab in sequence. All receptors derive from a human donor with melanoma.

V gene TRBV11-3 combines with J gene TRBJ1-4; 7 positions match TRBD1. V dropped 5 bases and J dropped 6; count of bases not matched to a gene: 6. Germline assignment: CDR1 SGHNT and CDR2 YENEEA. This CDR3 contains 14 residues. The CDR3 DNA reads as TGTGCCAGCAGCCGCGGGACAGCGGATGAAAAACTGTTTTTT. It yields the protein CASSRGTADEKLFF.

This clone appeared once. The chain is built from TRBV18 and TRBJ1-2; weak D call: TRBD1 (5 bases). This CDR3 has 17 amino acids. Germline V gene sequence: CDR1 KGHSH, CDR2 LQKENI. V lost 0 bases to trimming and J lost 4 bases, with 18 bases between them. The CDR3 DNA sequence: TGTGCCAGCTCACCACCAAACCCCAGCAGGAGGGGCTATGGCTACACCTTC. Translating it yields CASSPPNPSRRGYGYTF.

The chain links TRBV5-1 to TRBJ2-7, with 8 bases lining up with TRBD1. The germline gives CDR1 SGHRS, CDR2 YFSETQ. The CDR3 totals 15 residues. V lost 0 bases to trimming and J lost 2 bases; unmatched junction nucleotides: 4. The CDR3 protein is CASSLAQGATYEQYF. Written as DNA, the CDR3 is TGCGCCAGCAGCTTGGCCCAGGGGGCTACCTACGAGCAGTACTTC.

V and J are TRBV2 and TRBJ2-7; D perhaps matches TRBD1 (6 bases). The V end lost 6 bases, the J end lost 3 bases, and 15 bases lay between the germline ends. Germline V gives CDR1 SNHLY, CDR2 FYNNEI. The CDR3 is 14 residues long. CDR3 nucleotides: TGTGCCAGCAGCGTAGCTGCACAGGGCTACGAGCAGTACTTC. Translation: CASSVAAQGYEQYF.

The rearrangement joins TRBV5-1 to TRBJ1-1; the D gene is possibly TRBD1 (6 bases). The V end lost 3 bases, the J end lost 1 base, and 13 bases lay between the germline ends. This CDR3 spans 15 amino acids. The germline gives CDR1 SGHRS, CDR2 YFSETQ. The CDR3 DNA is TGCGCCAGCAGCTATAGGGAACAGGGGAACACTGAAGCTTTCTTT. The encoded protein is CASSYREQGNTEAFF.

This chain joins TRBV15 and TRBJ2-5; possible D gene TRBD2, 5 bases. Germline V lookup: CDR1 LNHNV, CDR2 YYDKDF (reference sequence). The CDR3 has 15 residues. The ends were cut back, 1 base at V and 4 bases at J, with 13 bases in the middle. CDR3 DNA: TGTGCCACCAGCAGAGGCGGCGGGCTGAGAGAGACCCAGTACTTC. It is translated as CATSRGGGLRETQYF.

The rearrangement uses TRBV6-8 and TRBJ1-4; D is undetermined. V was cut by 5 bases and J by 3 bases, with 10 bases left in between. Germline V lookup: CDR1 MNHGY, CDR2 SAAAGT. The CDR3 is 14 residues long. The CDR3 nucleotides are TGTGCCAGCAGTGTGAGTGCATCTAATGAAAAACTGTTTTTT. This sequence encodes CASSVSASNEKLFF.

This rearrangement joins TRBV14 to TRBJ2-1, with a tentative D call TRBD1 (5 bases). The CDR3 extends over 16 amino acids. V lost 2 bases to trimming and J lost 6 bases, with 17 bases between them. Germline V gene sequence: CDR1 SGHDN, CDR2 FVKESK. CDR3 nucleotides: TGTGCCAGCAGCCAAAAGGGGATAGGTTTAGGCAATGAGCAGTTCTTC. This codes for CASSQKGIGLGNEQFF.

The chain couples TRBV11-3 to TRBJ1-5, with TRBD1 matching over 7 bases. Germline V gives CDR1 SGHNT, CDR2 YENEEA. This CDR3 comprises 14 residues. Trimming removed 5 bases from V and 3 bases from J; junction bases left unmatched: 4. The CDR3 DNA reads as TGTGCCAGCAGCCAGACAGGGAACAATCAGCCCCAGCATTTT. Encoded protein: CASSQTGNNQPQHF. The whole variable domain, filled in from reference TRBV11-3 and TRBJ1-5, reads EAGVVQSPRYKIIEKKQPVAFWCNPISGHNTLYWYLQNLGQGPELLIRYENEEAVDDSQLPKDRFSAERLKGVDSTLKIQPAELGDSAVYLCASSQTGNNQPQHFGDGTRLSIL.

The gene calls are TRBV6-8 and TRBJ1-1; 9 bases are a match to TRBD1. The J segment lost 2 bases and the V segment lost 6 bases, leaving 4 bases of the junction unmatched. The CDR3 loop spans 14 amino acids. Germline V CDR1 and CDR2: MNHGY, SAAAGT. CDR3 region: CASRKQGANTEAFF. The CDR3, as DNA: TGTGCCAGCAGGAAACAGGGGGCCAACACTGAAGCTTTCTTT.

The rearrangement uses TRBV7-1 and TRBJ1-1; D is undetermined. Being an ORF, TRBV7-1 has a function that is uncertain. This CDR3 is built from 13 residues. V shed 7 bases and J shed 2 bases, with 11 bases lying between them. The CDR3 loop is CASMVDANTEAFF. CDR3 nucleotides: TGTGCCAGCATGGTGGATGCAAACACTGAAGCTTTCTTT.

This chain connects TRBV4-1 to TRBJ2-2; possibly TRBD2 for D (6 bases). Deletions cut 4 bases from V and 4 bases from J, with 13 bases between. This CDR3 has 15 residues. In germline, CDR1 is MGHRA, CDR2 YSYEKL. In DNA, the CDR3 is TGCGCCAGCAGCCCCCCGGGACTGAGCACCGGGGAGCTGTTTTTT. It specifies CASSPPGLSTGELFF.

The chain is built from TRBV6-8 and TRBJ2-3; 7 bases line up with TRBD1. Looked up from germline, CDR1 is MNHGY and CDR2 is SAAAGT. J lost 4 bases, V lost 4 bases, and 14 bases had no gene match. CDR3 length equals 17 residues. The CDR3 loop reads CASSSTTGFSRSDTQYF. CDR3 coding DNA: TGTGCCAGCAGTTCAACGACAGGGTTTAGCAGGTCAGATACGCAGTATTTT.

CDR3 amino acids: CASSSYGQEISGANVLTF. The CDR3 DNA follows: TGTGCCAGCAGCAGCTATGGACAGGAAATCTCTGGGGCCAACGTCCTGACTTTC. J is TRBJ2-6 and V is TRBV11-3; 7 bases align to TRBD1. This CDR3 has 18 residues. V gave up 5 bases and J gave up 0 bases; unmatched junction bases: 10. CDR1 and CDR2 from the germline V gene are SGHNT and YENEEA.

This clone appeared a single time. This rearrangement joins TRBV5-1 to TRBJ2-7; D tentatively fits TRBD1 or TRBD2 (6 bases each). CDR1 SGHRS and CDR2 YFSETQ come from the germline V gene. The V and J ends lost 1 base and 2 bases respectively, with 13 bases between them. The CDR3 has 15 amino acids. This CDR3 reads CASSLRGEVAYEQYF. DNA of the CDR3: TGCGCCAGCAGCTTGAGGGGGGAGGTTGCCTACGAGCAGTACTTC.

The rearrangement uses TRBV30 and TRBJ2-7; weak D call: TRBD1 (6 bases). Trimming took off 5 bases at V and 7 bases at J, with 18 bases between the two ends. CDR1 GTSNPN and CDR2 SVGIG come from the germline V gene (reference sequence). The CDR3 has 13 residues. In nucleotides, the CDR3 is TGTGCCTGGGATCGGGACCCTAGGGGGGAGCAGTACTTC. Its translation: CAWDRDPRGEQYF.

This clone has just a few counts. This chain uses TRBV29-1 with TRBJ1-1; 9 nucleotides match TRBD1. This CDR3 is 12 amino acids long. Per germline, CDR1 SQVTM and CDR2 ANQGSEA. CDR3 loop: CSTGGRGTEAFF. The CDR3 DNA is TGCAGTACAGGGGGCAGGGGAACTGAAGCTTTCTTT.

This chain connects TRBV30 to TRBJ2-5, with D hard to call. Deletions cut 5 bases from V and 1 base from J, with 11 bases between. CDR3 length equals 13 residues. Germline V CDR1 and CDR2: GTSNPN, SVGIG (reference sequence). CDR3 protein: CAWAGGIQETQYF. CDR3 DNA: TGTGCCTGGGCAGGCGGAATCCAAGAGACCCAGTACTTC.

V and J are TRBV30 and TRBJ2-3; unclear D gene. The germline V gene has CDR1 GTSNPN and CDR2 SVGIG (reference sequence). The CDR3 length is 12 residues. Trimming stripped 3 bases from V and 3 bases from J, with 7 bases between. CDR3: CAWRENTDTQYF. CDR3 nucleotide sequence: TGTGCCTGGAGAGAAAATACAGATACGCAGTATTTT.

This clone turned up a few times. CDR3 amino acids: CASSLGGSSGQETQYF. CDR3 nucleotide sequence: TGCGCCAGCAGCTTAGGCGGGAGTAGTGGGCAAGAGACCCAGTACTTC. This chain uses TRBV5-1 with TRBJ2-5; 7 bases fit TRBD2. Germline-derived CDR1 and CDR2 are SGHRS and YFSETQ. Trimming took 2 bases from V and 2 from J; bases not matched to a gene: 9. There are 16 residues in the CDR3.

V gene TRBV5-1 combines with J gene TRBJ2-7; 7 bases are a match to TRBD1. This CDR3 is built from 16 residues. The V and J ends lost 0 bases and 1 base, in that order; junction bases with no gene match: 7. Germline values: CDR1 SGHRS, CDR2 YFSETQ. CDR3 DNA sequence: TGCGCCAGCAGCTTGGCCCTGGCAGGGGGATCCTACGAGCAGTACTTC. It is translated as CASSLALAGGSYEQYF. Full variable domain (rest looked up from reference TRBV5-1 and TRBJ2-7): KAGVTQTPRYLIKTRGQQVTLSCSPISGHRSVSWYQQTPGQGLQFLFEYFSETQRNKGNFPGRFSGRQFSNSRSEMNVSTLELGDSALYLCASSLALAGGSYEQYFGPGTRLTVT.